Presented here are 2 T cell receptor beta chains from one specimen sequenced in a study of blood T cell repertoires in COVID-19. Sequencing was performed with immunoSEQ multiplex PCR; in TCRdb, only in-frame clones are kept and a portion is missing. The table includes under 350,000 clones, 70% to 90% detected once. The specimen was peripheral blood. These receptors all stem from a woman in her seventies with acute or convalescent COVID-19.

The chain uses TRBV5-1 and TRBJ1-3; a possible D gene is TRBD1 (5 bases). The CDR3 spans 13 residues. V was pared by 4 bases and J by 7 bases, with 12 bases between. Germline loops: CDR1 SGHRS, CDR2 YFSETQ. The CDR3 loop reads CASSMEQDNTIYF. For the CDR3, the DNA is TGCGCCAGCAGCATGGAACAGGACAACACCATATATTTT.

The rearrangement joins TRBV5-1 to TRBJ1-1, with D perhaps TRBD1 (5 bases). Per germline, CDR1 SGHRS and CDR2 YFSETQ. The CDR3 is made up of 15 amino acids. V dropped 6 bases and J dropped 5 bases, with 20 bases sitting between them. The CDR3 sequence is CASNIGWGDQTEAFF. CDR3 in DNA: TGCGCCAGCAATATAGGTTGGGGGGATCAGACTGAAGCTTTCTTT.